Listed here is a single T cell receptor (beta chain). The antigen remains undetermined. This specimen comes from a study of graft-versus-host responses after intestinal transplantation. Turning to the study itself: For approximately three years after anti-thymocyte globulin induction, all recipients took tacrolimus and steroids. General study results and limits: GvH clones detected in recipient marrow included some appearing first in ileum or blood. Early post-transplant HvG declines showed an association with peak circulating GvH clone levels.

The length of the CDR3 is 14 residues. Germline-derived CDR1 and CDR2 are ENHRY and SYGVKD. V lost 10 bases to trimming and J lost 2 bases; unmatched junction nucleotides: 4. Profiling relied on immunoSEQ multiplex PCR, and the TCRdb table lists in-frame clones only, not all of them. Of roughly 69,000 clones in the sample, 90% to 95% were seen once. The sequence was collected from a human donor who was the organ donor for an intestinal transplant. Sequenced material: unstimulated CD8+ T cells sorted from spleen or lymph node cells, taken before transplant. The chain combines TRBV10-3 with TRBJ2-3; TRBD2 matches at 12 bases. DNA of the CDR3: TGTGCCACGGGACTAGCGGGCCTCACAGATACGCAGTATTTT. Residues: CATGLAGLTDTQYF.